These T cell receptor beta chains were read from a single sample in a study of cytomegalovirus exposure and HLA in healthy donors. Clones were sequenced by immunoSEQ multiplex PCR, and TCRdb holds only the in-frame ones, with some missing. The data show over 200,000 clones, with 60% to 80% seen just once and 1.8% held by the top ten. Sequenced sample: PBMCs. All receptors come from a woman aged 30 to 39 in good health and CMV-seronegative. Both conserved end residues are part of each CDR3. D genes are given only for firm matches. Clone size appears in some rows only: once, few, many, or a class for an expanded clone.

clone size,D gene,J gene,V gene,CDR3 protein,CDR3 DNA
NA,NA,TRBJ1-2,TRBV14,CASSPGSGKYGYTF,TGTGCCAGCAGCCCCGGTTCAGGGAAATATGGCTACACCTTC
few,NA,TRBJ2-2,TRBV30,CASNRGTDTGELFF,TGTGCCTCAAATCGGGGGACGGACACCGGGGAGCTGTTTTTT
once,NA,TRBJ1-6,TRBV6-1,CVSSESSYNSPLHF,TGTGTCAGCAGCGAGAGCTCCTATAATTCACCCCTCCACTTT
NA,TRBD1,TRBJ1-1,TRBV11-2,CASTFGDRDSQVTFF,TGTGCCAGCACCTTTGGAGATCGGGACAGCCAGGTCACTTTCTTT
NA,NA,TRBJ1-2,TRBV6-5,CASHSNNYGYTF,TGTGCCAGCCACTCGAATAACTATGGCTACACCTTC
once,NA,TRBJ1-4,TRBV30,CAWSPFSPSTNEKLFF,TGTGCCTGGAGCCCTTTTTCTCCTTCAACTAATGAAAAACTGTTTTTT
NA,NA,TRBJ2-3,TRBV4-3,CASSQEGATDTQYF,TGCGCCAGCAGCCAAGAAGGGGCCACAGATACGCAGTATTTT
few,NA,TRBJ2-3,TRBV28,CASSRAIGDTQYF,TGTGCCAGCAGTCGCGCCATCGGAGATACGCAGTATTTT
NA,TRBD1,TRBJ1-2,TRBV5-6,CASRTGWSYGYTF,TGTGCCAGCAGGACAGGGTGGTCCTATGGCTACACCTTC
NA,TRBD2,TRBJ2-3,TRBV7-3,CASSSTSGETDTQYF,TGTGCCAGCAGTTCAACTAGCGGGGAAACAGATACGCAGTATTTT
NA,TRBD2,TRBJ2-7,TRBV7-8,CASSLGGTGGGRAYEQYF,TGTGCCAGCAGCTTAGGGGGGACCGGCGGCGGGAGGGCCTACGAGCAGTACTTC
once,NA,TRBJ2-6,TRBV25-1,CASSDFRVSGANVLTF,TGTGCCAGCAGTGATTTCAGGGTTTCTGGGGCCAACGTCCTGACTTTC
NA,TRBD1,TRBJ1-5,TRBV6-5,CASKETGYQPQHF,TGTGCCAGCAAGGAGACAGGGTATCAGCCCCAGCATTTT
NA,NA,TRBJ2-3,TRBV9,CASSVSGEPDTQYF,TGTGCCAGCAGCGTCTCAGGGGAGCCAGATACGCAGTATTTT
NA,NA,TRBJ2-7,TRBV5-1,CASSLGVDGGSYEQYF,TGCGCCAGCAGCTTGGGTGTTGACGGCGGGTCCTACGAGCAGTACTTC
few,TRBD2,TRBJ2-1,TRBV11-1,CASSSGLAGSPQFF,TGTGCCAGCAGCTCCGGACTAGCGGGATCTCCGCAGTTCTTC
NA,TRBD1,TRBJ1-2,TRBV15,CATEGAGGYGYTF,TGTGCCACCGAAGGAGCAGGGGGCTATGGCTACACCTTC
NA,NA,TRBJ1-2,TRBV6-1,CASSPVRLGDYGYTF,TGTGCCAGCAGCCCCGTGCGGTTAGGTGACTATGGCTACACCTTC
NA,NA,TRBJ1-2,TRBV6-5,CASSPPGGPGGYTF,TGTGCCAGCAGTCCCCCGGGGGGGCCGGGCGGCTACACCTTC
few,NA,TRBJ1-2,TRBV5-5,CASSSVGSGYTF,TGTGCCAGCAGCTCGGTGGGGAGCGGCTACACCTTC
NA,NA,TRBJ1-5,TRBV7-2,CASSLVANQPQHF,TGTGCCAGCAGCTTAGTAGCGAATCAGCCCCAGCATTTT
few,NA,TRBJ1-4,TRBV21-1,CASSFLTNEKLFF,TGTGCCAGCTCGTTCCTTACTAATGAAAAACTGTTTTTT
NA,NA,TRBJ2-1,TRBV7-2,CASSLAPTSYNEQFF,TGTGCCAGCAGTCTAGCACCTACATCCTACAATGAGCAGTTCTTC
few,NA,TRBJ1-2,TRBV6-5,CASSYTGYGYTF,TGTGCCAGCAGTTATACGGGATATGGCTACACCTTC
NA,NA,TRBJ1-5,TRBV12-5,CASGDTKQGSSNQPQHF,TGTGCTAGTGGCGATACAAAACAGGGATCTAGCAATCAGCCCCAGCATTTT
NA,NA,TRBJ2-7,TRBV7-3,CASSLTGGSDYEQYF,TGTGCCAGCAGCTTAACCGGCGGGTCTGACTACGAGCAGTACTTC
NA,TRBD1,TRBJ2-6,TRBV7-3,CASSLGQGAPGANVLTF,TGTGCCAGCAGCTTGGGACAGGGGGCGCCGGGGGCCAACGTCCTGACTTTC
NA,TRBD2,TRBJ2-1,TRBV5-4,CASSLGGKRGNNEQFF,TGTGCCAGCAGCTTGGGGGGTAAGCGGGGGAACAATGAGCAGTTCTTC
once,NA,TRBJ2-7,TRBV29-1,CSVEKEAGSSYEQYF,TGCAGCGTTGAAAAAGAGGCCGGAAGCTCCTACGAGCAGTACTTC
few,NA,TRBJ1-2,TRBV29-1,CSVRTEGGDGYTF,TGCAGCGTTCGGACAGAAGGTGGTGATGGCTACACCTTC
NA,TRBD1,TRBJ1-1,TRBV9,CASSVGGQGATRRNTEAFF,TGTGCCAGCAGCGTAGGGGGACAGGGGGCCACGCGACGGAACACTGAAGCTTTCTTT
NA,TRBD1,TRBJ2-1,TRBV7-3,CASSPRTGKGSEQFF,TGTGCCAGCAGCCCCAGGACAGGGAAAGGGAGTGAGCAGTTCTTC
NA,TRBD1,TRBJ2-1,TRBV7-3,CASSSYRGNEQFF,TGTGCCAGCAGCAGTTACAGGGGCAATGAGCAGTTCTTC
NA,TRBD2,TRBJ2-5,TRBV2,CASGRDPQETQYF,TGTGCCAGCGGGAGGGACCCCCAAGAGACCCAGTACTTC
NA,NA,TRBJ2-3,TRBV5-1,CASSPDPRGSQYF,TGCGCCAGCAGCCCGGACCCCAGGGGCTCGCAGTATTTT
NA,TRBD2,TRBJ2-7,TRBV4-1,CASSHPGTSPYEQYF,TGTGCCAGCAGCCACCCCGGGACTAGCCCCTACGAGCAGTACTTC
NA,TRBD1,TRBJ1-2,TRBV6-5,CASSAGRTGDGGYTF,TGTGCCAGCAGTGCGGGCCGGACAGGGGACGGTGGCTACACCTTC
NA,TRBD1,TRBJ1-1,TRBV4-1,CASSQVRGGNEAFF,TGCGCCAGCAGCCAAGTCCGAGGGGGCAATGAAGCTTTCTTT